These 21 T cell receptor beta chains were all obtained from the same sample, sequenced in a study of tumor-infiltrating lymphocytes in localized non-small cell lung cancer. The data were produced by immunoSEQ multiplex PCR, yet TCRdb's version contains in-frame clones alone and is incomplete. The data contain about 24,000 clones, around 64% of them singletons. Sequencing input: lung tumor tissue. The receptor set was obtained from a human donor with non-small cell lung cancer.

The chain joins TRBV11-2 to TRBJ1-2, with D hard to call. V was shortened by 0 bases and J by 2 bases, with 13 bases between the two germline ends. Germline CDR1 reads SGHAT; CDR2 reads FQNNGV. There are 16 residues in the CDR3. CDR3: CASSLDTESLNYGYTF. CDR3 DNA: TGTGCCAGCAGCTTAGATACAGAAAGTTTGAACTATGGCTACACCTTC.

The chain recombines TRBV7-2 with TRBJ1-3; 12 bases map to TRBD1. CDR1 SGHTA and CDR2 FQGNSA come from the germline V gene. The CDR3 covers 17 residues. The J segment lost 0 bases and the V segment lost 3 bases, leaving 3 bases of the junction unmatched. The CDR3 DNA follows: TGTGCCAGCAGCTTGGGACAGGGGGCAAGCTCTGGAAACACCATATATTTT. It specifies CASSLGQGASSGNTIYF.

The gene calls are TRBV7-2 and TRBJ2-5; D gene uncertain. CDR1 is SGHTA and CDR2 is FQGNSA in the germline V gene. Deletions cut 3 bases from V and 5 bases from J, with 7 bases between. This CDR3 spans 12 amino acids. CDR3 nucleotide sequence: TGTGCCAGCAGCTTTGAGAGGGAGACCCAGTACTTC. Its protein is CASSFERETQYF.

In DNA, the CDR3 is TGTGCCAGCAGAGGAAAGCAGGGGTTTGACGGGCCCCAGCATTTT. Its translation: CASRGKQGFDGPQHF. V and J are TRBV2 and TRBJ1-5; D possibly corresponds to TRBD1 (6 bases). The germline CDR1 and CDR2 sequences are SNHLY and FYNNEI. V lost 6 bases and J lost 9, with 21 bases in between. There are 15 residues in the CDR3.

This chain connects TRBV5-1 to TRBJ2-3, with 7 bases matching TRBD2. There are 16 residues in the CDR3. Germline loops: CDR1 SGHRS, CDR2 YFSETQ. The trim removed 4 bases at V and 4 bases at J, leaving 12 bases unmatched. The CDR3 DNA follows: TGCGCCAGCAGCCGATATAGCAGGGCGGGGGCAGATACGCAGTATTTT. Translation: CASSRYSRAGADTQYF. Using reference TRBV5-1 and TRBJ2-3 for the parts outside the CDR3, the full variable domain is KAGVTQTPRYLIKTRGQQVTLSCSPISGHRSVSWYQQTPGQGLQFLFEYFSETQRNKGNFPGRFSGRQFSNSRSEMNVSTLELGDSALYLCASSRYSRAGADTQYFGPGTRLTVL.

V is TRBV11-2 and J is TRBJ2-1, with unresolved D. Trimming stripped 1 base from V and 7 bases from J, with 8 bases between. The CDR3 covers 13 residues. In germline, CDR1 is SGHAT, CDR2 FQNNGV. The CDR3 reads CASSLVGFNEQFF. The DNA for the CDR3 is TGTGCCAGCAGCTTAGTGGGCTTTAATGAGCAGTTCTTC.

This clone has a single count. The chain is built from TRBV9 and TRBJ2-7, with D uncertain. Between the trimmed V and J ends, which lost 0 bases and 4 bases, there was a span of 2 bases. Germline V gives CDR1 SGDLS, CDR2 YYNGEE. The CDR3 length is 11 residues. This CDR3 reads CASSVVYEQYF. The DNA of the CDR3 is TGTGCCAGCAGCGTAGTTTACGAGCAGTACTTC.

This clone showed up just a few times. The V call is TRBV4-1, the J call TRBJ1-4; 7 bases agree with TRBD1. CDR3 size: 15 residues. Germline V gene lookup returns CDR1 MGHRA and CDR2 YSYEKL. With V trimmed by 4 bases and J by 2 bases, 4 bases remained unmatched. The CDR3 nucleotides read TGCGCCAGCAGCCTGACAGGGTTCACTAATGAAAAACTGTTTTTT. Translation gives CASSLTGFTNEKLFF.

This chain connects TRBV29-1 to TRBJ2-1; no reliable D call. V shed 7 bases and J shed 8 bases, with 12 bases lying between them. Germline V gene lookup returns CDR1 SQVTM and CDR2 ANQGSEA. The CDR3 totals 11 residues. CDR3 bases: TGCAGCGATAGGGTTATAGATGAGCAGTTCTTC. This codes for CSDRVIDEQFF.

A single count supports this clone. The genes are TRBV19 and TRBJ2-4; D ambiguous. The CDR3 contains 17 residues. CDR1 is LNHDA, CDR2 SQIVND, per germline (reference sequence). Trimming left V 3 bases short and J 4 bases short, with 19 bases between. CDR3 nucleotides: TGTGCCAGTAGTATCCTCCTCGGGCCAGCCATGAAAAACATTCAGTACTTC. This sequence encodes CASSILLGPAMKNIQYF.

The chain recombines TRBV15 with TRBJ2-1; D not certain. V was trimmed by 0 bases and J by 7 bases, leaving 7 bases between them. Per germline, CDR1 LNHNV and CDR2 YYDKDF (reference sequence). CDR3 length equals 13 residues. The CDR3 sequence is CATSRDPRNEQFF. As DNA, the CDR3 is TGTGCCACCAGCAGAGACCCCCGGAATGAGCAGTTCTTC.

The sample holds one count of this clone. This chain links TRBV10-3 with TRBJ2-1; D not certain. The CDR3 spans 17 residues. From germline, CDR1 is ENHRY and CDR2 SYGVKD. Trimming cost V 7 bases and J 0 bases, with 19 bases left between them. Here the CDR3 reads CAINNGISKSSYNEQFF. CDR3 nucleotide sequence: TGTGCCATCAACAATGGGATTAGCAAGAGCTCCTACAATGAGCAGTTCTTC.

This clone occurred a few times. The chain links TRBV2 to TRBJ1-5; possibly TRBD1 for D (6 bases). The length of the CDR3 is 15 residues. The germline gives CDR1 SNHLY, CDR2 FYNNEI. V lost 10 bases to trimming and J lost 3 bases, with 19 bases between them. The DNA for the CDR3 is TGTGCCACCACGGGGGACGGACAGTTCAATCAGCCCCAGCATTTT. It translates to CATTGDGQFNQPQHF.

This chain joins TRBV7-3 and TRBJ2-1, with no clear D. V lost 0 bases, J lost 3 bases, and 9 bases lay in between. Per the germline V gene, CDR1 is SGHTA and CDR2 is FQGTGA. This CDR3 has 15 amino acids. CDR3 region: CASSLTMAGYNEQFF. The CDR3 DNA reads as TGTGCCAGCAGCTTAACCATGGCTGGCTACAATGAGCAGTTCTTC.

The chain carries TRBV2 and TRBJ1-6; D is unclear. Germline assignment: CDR1 SNHLY and CDR2 FYNNEI. CDR3 length: 13 residues. V gave up 11 bases and J gave up 7 bases, with 15 bases separating them. The CDR3 sequence: CASSGERNSPLHF. For the CDR3, the DNA is TGTGCCTCCTCGGGTGAGCGGAATTCACCCCTCCACTTT.

This clone occurred a few times. This chain uses TRBV9 with TRBJ2-2; no firm D call. Germline CDR1 is SGDLS and CDR2 is YYNGEE. There are 13 residues in the CDR3. V lost 4 bases and J lost 7, with 11 bases in between. The CDR3 loop is CASSSAPVGELFF. In DNA form, the CDR3 reads TGTGCCAGCAGCTCGGCCCCGGTCGGGGAGCTGTTTTTT.

This chain links TRBV6-5 with TRBJ1-3; D is unclear. Trimming pared 3 bases from V and 4 bases from J, leaving 16 bases between. Germline CDR1 is MNHEY and CDR2 is SVGAGI. The CDR3 is 16 residues long. CDR3 sequence reads: CASSYSLQTQGNTIYF. CDR3 nucleotide sequence: TGTGCCAGCAGTTATTCCTTACAGACCCAGGGAAACACCATATATTTT.

This clone has only one observation. The chain links TRBV7-2 to TRBJ1-5; D ambiguous. The CDR3 length is 14 residues. V lost 1 base to trimming and J lost 4 bases, with 8 bases between them. The V gene's germline CDR1 is SGHTA and CDR2 FQGNSA. The CDR3: CASSLDRGNQPQHF. The CDR3 DNA reads TGTGCCAGCAGCTTAGATCGGGGTAATCAGCCCCAGCATTTT.

The rearrangement links TRBV21-1 to TRBJ2-1; TRBD2 reflects the table's D call only, with no check against the DNA. TRBV21-1 constitutes a pseudogene. The CDR3 has 11 amino acids. CDR3 DNA: TGTGCCAGCCGGGGATACAATGAGCAGTTCTTC. As protein: CASRGYNEQFF.

The sample holds a few counts of this clone. The chain combines TRBV4-2 with TRBJ2-1; 9 positions match TRBD1. The CDR3 is 16 residues long. The V and J ends lost 0 bases and 3 bases, in that order; junction bases with no gene match: 3. CDR1 is LGHNA, CDR2 YNFKEQ, per germline. CDR3 region: CASSQDGTGNYNEQFF. The CDR3 DNA sequence: TGTGCCAGCAGCCAAGATGGGACAGGGAACTACAATGAGCAGTTCTTC.

This chain uses TRBV5-1 with TRBJ2-3, with D possibly matching TRBD2 (6 bases). Germline assignment: CDR1 SGHRS and CDR2 YFSETQ. The CDR3 runs to 13 residues. Trimming took 7 bases from V and 4 from J, leaving 13 bases between them. CDR3 loop: CASSEGPPDTQYF. The CDR3 DNA is TGCGCCAGCTCGGAGGGGCCCCCAGATACGCAGTATTTT.